This T cell receptor (beta chain) was recorded in a study of T-cell reconstitution after alpha-beta-depleted transplantation in children. The germline V gene encodes CDR1 SGHTA and CDR2 FQGNSA. Trimming pared 1 base from V and 5 bases from J, leaving 6 bases between. This CDR3 is built from 13 residues. This clonotype was detected a few times. A TCRbeta library incorporating unique molecular identifiers was prepared. MiXCR was run by TCRdb on the PCR reads, yielding one entry per CDR3 protein. The sample includes 380,000 or so distinct CDR3 sequences, roughly 15% seen only once; the top ten take about 4.5%.

This clonotype was obtained from a human donor who donated a stem cell graft to a child with Fanconi anemia. J is TRBJ1-5 and V is TRBV7-2; no clear D. The material was PBMCs, obtained from the stem cell graft. The CDR3 nucleotides are TGTGCCAGCAGCTTAGAGCCGTATCAGCCCCAGCATTTT. Its protein is CASSLEPYQPQHF.